Described below is a single TCR beta chain sequence and its context. Antigen: not known. These data belong to a study of T cell responses to AZD1222 COVID-19 vaccine. Study-level points and caveats: Vaccine-associated CD4 TCRs ranged over spike, dominating at 160-218 and 743-854. Repertoires were sampled only after the peak T cell response.

J lost 5 bases, V lost 1 base, and 5 bases had no gene match. This CDR3 is 16 amino acids long. Germline lookup yields CDR1 SGHTA and CDR2 FQGTGA. TCRdb's table, derived via immunoSEQ multiplex PCR, lists solely in-frame clones and lacks some. The sample lists about 140,000 clones; approximately 90% were seen once. The clonotype originates from an adult in good health. The starting material was peripheral blood, obtained on day 0 of AZD1222 vaccination. The chain couples TRBV7-3 to TRBJ2-2; TRBD1 matches 9 bases. The CDR3 sequence: CASSLIGTGRTGELFF. In nucleotides, the CDR3 is TGTGCCAGCAGCTTAATCGGGACAGGGAGAACCGGGGAGCTGTTTTTT.